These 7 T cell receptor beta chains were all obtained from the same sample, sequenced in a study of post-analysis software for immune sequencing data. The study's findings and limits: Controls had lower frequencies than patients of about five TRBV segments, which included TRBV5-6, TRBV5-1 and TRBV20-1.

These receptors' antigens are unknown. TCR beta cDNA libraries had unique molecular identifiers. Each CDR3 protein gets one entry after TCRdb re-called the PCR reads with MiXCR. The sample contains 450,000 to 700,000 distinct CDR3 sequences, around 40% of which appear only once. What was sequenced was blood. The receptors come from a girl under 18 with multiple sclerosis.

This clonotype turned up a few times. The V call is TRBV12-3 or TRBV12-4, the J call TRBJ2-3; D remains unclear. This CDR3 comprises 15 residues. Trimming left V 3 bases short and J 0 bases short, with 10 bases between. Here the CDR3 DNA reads TGTGCCAGCAGTTTCGGCCTCTCCAGCACAGATACGCAGTATTTT. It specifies CASSFGLSSTDTQYF.

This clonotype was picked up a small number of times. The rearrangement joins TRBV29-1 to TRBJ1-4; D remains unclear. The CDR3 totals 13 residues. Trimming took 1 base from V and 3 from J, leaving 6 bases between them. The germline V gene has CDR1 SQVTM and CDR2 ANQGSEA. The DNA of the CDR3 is TGCAGCGTTGAAGGGGTGTCTAATGAAAAACTGTTTTTT. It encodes CSVEGVSNEKLFF.

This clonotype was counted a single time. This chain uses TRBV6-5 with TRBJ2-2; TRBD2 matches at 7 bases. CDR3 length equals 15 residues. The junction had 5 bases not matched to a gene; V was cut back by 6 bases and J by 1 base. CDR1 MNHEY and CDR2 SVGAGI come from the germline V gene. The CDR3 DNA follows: TGTGCCAGCAGAAGCAGGGAGGGGAACACCGGGGAGCTGTTTTTT. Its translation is CASRSREGNTGELFF.

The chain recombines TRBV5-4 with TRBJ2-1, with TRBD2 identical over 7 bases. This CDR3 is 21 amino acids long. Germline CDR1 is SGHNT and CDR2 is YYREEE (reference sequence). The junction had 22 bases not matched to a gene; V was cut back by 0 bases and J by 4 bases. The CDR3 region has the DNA TGTGCCAGCAGCTTGGTGTGGGGGGGTTGGTCTAGCGAGGGAAAATACAATGAGCAGTTCTTC. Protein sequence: CASSLVWGGWSSEGKYNEQFF.

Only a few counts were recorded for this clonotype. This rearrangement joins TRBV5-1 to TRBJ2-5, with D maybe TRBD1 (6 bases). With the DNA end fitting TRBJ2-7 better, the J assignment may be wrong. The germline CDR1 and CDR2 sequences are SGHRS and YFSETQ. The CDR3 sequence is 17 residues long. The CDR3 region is CASSLGETGPRTYEQYF. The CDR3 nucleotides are TGCGCCAGCAGCTTAGGTGAAACAGGGCCCAGAACCTACGAGCAGTACTTC.

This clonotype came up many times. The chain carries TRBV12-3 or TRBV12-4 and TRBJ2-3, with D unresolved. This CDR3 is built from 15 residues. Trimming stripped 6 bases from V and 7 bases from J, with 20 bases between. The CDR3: CASSPPGRAFNTQYF. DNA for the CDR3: TGTGCCAGCAGCCCCCCAGGTCGTGCCTTCAATACGCAGTATTTT.

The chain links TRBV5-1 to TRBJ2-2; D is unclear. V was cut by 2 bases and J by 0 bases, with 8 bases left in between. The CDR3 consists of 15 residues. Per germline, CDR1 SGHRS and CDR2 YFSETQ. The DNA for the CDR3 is TGCGCCAGCAGCTTCTTTGAACCGAACACCGGGGAGCTGTTTTTT. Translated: CASSFFEPNTGELFF. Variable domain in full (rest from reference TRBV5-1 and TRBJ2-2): KAGVTQTPRYLIKTRGQQVTLSCSPISGHRSVSWYQQTPGQGLQFLFEYFSETQRNKGNFPGRFSGRQFSNSRSEMNVSTLELGDSALYLCASSFFEPNTGELFFGEGSRLTVL.